Detailed here is one T cell receptor (beta chain). Use of 60 Vbeta and 13 Jbeta primers characterized the PCR. Some clones are missing from TCRdb's copy, which holds only in-frame ones; the method was immunoSEQ multiplex PCR. The table records about 130,000 clones, roughly 82% of them present only once. The sample comes from a study of cytomegalovirus exposure and HLA in healthy donors. Germline V lookup: CDR1 KGHSH, CDR2 LQKENI. V lost 0 bases to trimming and J lost 1 base; unmatched junction nucleotides: 2. This CDR3 spans 16 amino acids. The sequence came from a woman in her late teens or twenties in good health and CMV-seropositive. The chain links TRBV18 to TRBJ2-3, with 9 positions matching TRBD2. The specimen was PBMCs. The CDR3 reads CASSPPGGGGTDTQYF. The CDR3 region has the DNA TGTGCCAGCTCACCACCTGGCGGGGGGGGCACAGATACGCAGTATTTT.